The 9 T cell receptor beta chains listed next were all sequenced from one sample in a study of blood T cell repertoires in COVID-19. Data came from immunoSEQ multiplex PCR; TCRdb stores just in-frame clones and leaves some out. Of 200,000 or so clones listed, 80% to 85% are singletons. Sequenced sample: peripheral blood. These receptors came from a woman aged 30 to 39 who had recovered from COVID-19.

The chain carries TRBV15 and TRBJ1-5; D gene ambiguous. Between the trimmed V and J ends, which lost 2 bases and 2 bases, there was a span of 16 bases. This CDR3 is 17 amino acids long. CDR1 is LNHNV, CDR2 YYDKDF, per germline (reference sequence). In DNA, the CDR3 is TGTGCCACCAGCAGAACCTCGACCCTGAGGGGCAATCAGCCCCAGCATTTT. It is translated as CATSRTSTLRGNQPQHF.

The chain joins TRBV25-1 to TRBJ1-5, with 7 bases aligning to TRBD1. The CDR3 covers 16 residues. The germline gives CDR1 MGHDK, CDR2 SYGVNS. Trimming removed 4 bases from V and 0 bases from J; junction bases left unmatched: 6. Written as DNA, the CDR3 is TGTGCCAGCAGTGGAGGACAGGACTATAGCAATCAGCCCCAGCATTTT. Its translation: CASSGGQDYSNQPQHF. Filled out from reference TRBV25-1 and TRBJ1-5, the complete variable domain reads EADIYQTPRYLVIGTGKKITLECSQTMGHDKMYWYQQDPGMELHLIHYSYGVNSTEKGDLSSESTVSRIRTEHFPLTLESARPSHTSQYLCASSGGQDYSNQPQHFGDGTRLSIL.

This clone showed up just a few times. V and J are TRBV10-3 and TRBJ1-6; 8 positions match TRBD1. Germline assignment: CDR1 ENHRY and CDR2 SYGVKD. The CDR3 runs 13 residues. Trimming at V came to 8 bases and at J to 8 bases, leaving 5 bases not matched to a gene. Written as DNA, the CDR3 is TGTGCCATCGGGGACAGGAGTGATTCACCCCTCCACTTT. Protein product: CAIGDRSDSPLHF.

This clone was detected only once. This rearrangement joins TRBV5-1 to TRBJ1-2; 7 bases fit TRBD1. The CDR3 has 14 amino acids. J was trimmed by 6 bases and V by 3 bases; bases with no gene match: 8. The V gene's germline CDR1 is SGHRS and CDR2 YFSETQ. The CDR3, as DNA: TGCGCCAGCAGCTCGGGGACAGTCAACCATGGCTACACCTTC. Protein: CASSSGTVNHGYTF.

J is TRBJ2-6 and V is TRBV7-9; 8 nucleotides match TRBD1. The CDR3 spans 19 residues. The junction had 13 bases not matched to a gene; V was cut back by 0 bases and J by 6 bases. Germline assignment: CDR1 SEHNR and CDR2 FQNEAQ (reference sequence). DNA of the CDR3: TGTGCCAGCAGCTTAGCGACAGGGGCTTCGGATGTTGCGGCCAACGTCCTGACTTTC. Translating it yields CASSLATGASDVAANVLTF.

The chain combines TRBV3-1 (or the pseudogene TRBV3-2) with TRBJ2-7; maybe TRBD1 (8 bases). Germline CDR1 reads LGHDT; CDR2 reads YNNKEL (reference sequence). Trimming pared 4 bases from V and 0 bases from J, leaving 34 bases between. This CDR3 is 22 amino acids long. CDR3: CASSRARVLQGVSLAASYEQYF. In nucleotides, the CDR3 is TGTGCCAGCAGCCGCGCAAGAGTCCTACAGGGGGTCTCTCTAGCGGCCTCCTACGAGCAGTACTTC.

The DNA for the CDR3 is TGTGCCAGCAGCCCCCCGTCCCTGACAGGCAGCAATCAGCCCCAGCATTTT. Amino acid sequence: CASSPPSLTGSNQPQHF. The rearrangement joins TRBV28 to TRBJ1-5, with D possibly TRBD1 on 6 matching bases. The CDR3 sequence is 17 residues long. CDR1 and CDR2 (germline): MDHEN, SYDVKM. Trimming shortened V by 6 bases and J by 1 base, and 19 bases separated the two germline ends.

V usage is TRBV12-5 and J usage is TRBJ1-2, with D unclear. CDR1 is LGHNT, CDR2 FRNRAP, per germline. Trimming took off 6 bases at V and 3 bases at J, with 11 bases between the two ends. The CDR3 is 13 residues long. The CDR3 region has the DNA TGTGCTAGTGGGCCGTCCAGCGACTATGGCTACACCTTC. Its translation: CASGPSSDYGYTF.

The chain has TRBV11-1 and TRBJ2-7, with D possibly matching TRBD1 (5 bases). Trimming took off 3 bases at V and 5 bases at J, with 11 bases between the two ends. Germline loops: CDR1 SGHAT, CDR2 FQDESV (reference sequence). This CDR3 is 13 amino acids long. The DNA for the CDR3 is TGTGCCAGCAGCTTCGATAGGGGAAACGAGCAGTACTTC. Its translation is CASSFDRGNEQYF.